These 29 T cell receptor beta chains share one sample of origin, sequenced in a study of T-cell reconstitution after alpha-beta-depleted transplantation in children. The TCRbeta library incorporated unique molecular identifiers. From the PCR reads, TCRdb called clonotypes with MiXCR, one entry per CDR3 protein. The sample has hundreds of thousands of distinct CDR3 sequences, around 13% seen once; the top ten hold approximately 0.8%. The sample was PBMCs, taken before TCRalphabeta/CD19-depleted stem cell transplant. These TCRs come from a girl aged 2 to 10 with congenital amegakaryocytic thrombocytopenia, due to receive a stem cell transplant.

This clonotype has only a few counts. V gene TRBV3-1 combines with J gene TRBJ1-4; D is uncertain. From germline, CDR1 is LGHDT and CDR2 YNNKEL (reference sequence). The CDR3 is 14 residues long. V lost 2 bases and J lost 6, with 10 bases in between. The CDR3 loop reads CASSQTPEDEKLFF. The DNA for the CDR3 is TGTGCCAGCAGCCAAACTCCTGAGGATGAAAAACTGTTTTTT.

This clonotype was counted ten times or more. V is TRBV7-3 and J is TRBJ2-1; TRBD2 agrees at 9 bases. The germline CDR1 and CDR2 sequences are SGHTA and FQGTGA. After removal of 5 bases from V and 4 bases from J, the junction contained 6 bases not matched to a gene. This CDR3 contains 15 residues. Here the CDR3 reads CASSPQGLAYNEQFF. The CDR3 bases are TGTGCCAGCAGCCCCCAGGGACTAGCTTACAATGAGCAGTTCTTC.

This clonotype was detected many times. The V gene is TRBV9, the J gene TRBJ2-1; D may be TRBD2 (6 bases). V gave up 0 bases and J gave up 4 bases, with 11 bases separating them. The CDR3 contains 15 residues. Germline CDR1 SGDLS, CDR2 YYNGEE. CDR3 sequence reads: CASSVGGDFYNEQFF. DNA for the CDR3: TGTGCCAGCAGCGTAGGAGGGGACTTTTACAATGAGCAGTTCTTC. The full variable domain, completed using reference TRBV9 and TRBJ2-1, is DSGVTQTPKHLITATGQRVTLRCSPRSGDLSVYWYQQSLDQGLQFLIQYYNGEERAKGNILERFSAQQFPDLHSELNLSSLELGDSALYFCASSVGGDFYNEQFFGPGTRLTVL.

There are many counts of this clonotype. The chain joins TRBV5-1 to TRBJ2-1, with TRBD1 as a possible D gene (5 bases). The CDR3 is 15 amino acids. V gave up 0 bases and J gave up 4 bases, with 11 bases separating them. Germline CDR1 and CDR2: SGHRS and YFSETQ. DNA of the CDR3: TGCGCCAGCAGCTTGGAGGCAGGGATTTACAATGAGCAGTTCTTC. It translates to CASSLEAGIYNEQFF.

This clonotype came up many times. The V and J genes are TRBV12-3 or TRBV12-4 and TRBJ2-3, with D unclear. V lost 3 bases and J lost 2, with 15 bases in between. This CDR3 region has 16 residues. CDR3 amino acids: CASSLVQPISTDTQYF. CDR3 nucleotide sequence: TGTGCCAGCAGTTTGGTTCAGCCAATCTCCACAGATACGCAGTATTTT.

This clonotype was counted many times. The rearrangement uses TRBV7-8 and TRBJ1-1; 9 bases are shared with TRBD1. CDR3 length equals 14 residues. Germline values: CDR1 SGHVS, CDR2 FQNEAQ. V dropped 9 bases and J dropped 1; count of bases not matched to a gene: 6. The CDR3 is CASRTGAGNTEAFF. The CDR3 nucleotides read TGTGCCAGTAGGACAGGGGCAGGGAACACTGAAGCTTTCTTT. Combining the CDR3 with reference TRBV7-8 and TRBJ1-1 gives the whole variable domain GAGVSQSPRYKVAKRGQDVALRCDPISGHVSLFWYQQALGQGPEFLTYFQNEAQLDKSGLPSDRFFAERPEGSVSTLKIQRTQQEDSAVYLCASRTGAGNTEAFFGQGTRLTVV.

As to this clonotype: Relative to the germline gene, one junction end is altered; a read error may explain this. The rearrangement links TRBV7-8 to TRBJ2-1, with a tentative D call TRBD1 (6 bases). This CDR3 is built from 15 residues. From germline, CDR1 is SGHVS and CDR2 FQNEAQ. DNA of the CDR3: TGTGCCAACAGCGAGTACCGGGACAACTACAATGAGCAGTTCTTC. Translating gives CANSEYRDNYNEQFF.

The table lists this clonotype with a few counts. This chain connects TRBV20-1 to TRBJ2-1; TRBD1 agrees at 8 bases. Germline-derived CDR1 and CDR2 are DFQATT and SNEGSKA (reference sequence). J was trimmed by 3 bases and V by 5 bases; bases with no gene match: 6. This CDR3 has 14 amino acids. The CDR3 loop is CSASIGQGYNEQFF. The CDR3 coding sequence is TGCAGTGCTTCAATTGGACAGGGCTACAATGAGCAGTTCTTC.

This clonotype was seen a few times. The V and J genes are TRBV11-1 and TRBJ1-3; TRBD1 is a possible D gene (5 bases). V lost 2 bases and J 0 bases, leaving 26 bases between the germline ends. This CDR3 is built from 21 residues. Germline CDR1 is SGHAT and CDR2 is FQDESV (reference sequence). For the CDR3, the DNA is TGTGCCAGCAGCTTAATTGTTTGGCTGACAAGCGCCGGGGCCTCTGGAAACACCATATATTTT. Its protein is CASSLIVWLTSAGASGNTIYF.

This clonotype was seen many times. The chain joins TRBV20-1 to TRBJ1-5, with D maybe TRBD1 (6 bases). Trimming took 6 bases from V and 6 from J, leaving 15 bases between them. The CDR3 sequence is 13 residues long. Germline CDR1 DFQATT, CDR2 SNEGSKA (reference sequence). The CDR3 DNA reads TGCAGTGCCAGGGACACCTCACGTCAGCCCCAGCATTTT. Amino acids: CSARDTSRQPQHF.

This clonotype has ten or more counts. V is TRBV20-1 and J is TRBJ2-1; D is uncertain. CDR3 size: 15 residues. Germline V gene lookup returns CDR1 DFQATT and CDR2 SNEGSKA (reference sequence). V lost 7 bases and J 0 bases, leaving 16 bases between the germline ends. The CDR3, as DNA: TGCAGTGTCCCCTCGACCCTTTACTCCTACAATGAGCAGTTCTTC. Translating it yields CSVPSTLYSYNEQFF.

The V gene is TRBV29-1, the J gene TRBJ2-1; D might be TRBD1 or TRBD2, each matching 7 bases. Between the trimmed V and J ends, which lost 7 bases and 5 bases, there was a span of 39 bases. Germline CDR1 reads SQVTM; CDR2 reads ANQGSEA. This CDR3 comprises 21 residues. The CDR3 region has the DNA TGCAGCGCCATGATCGGGACAGCCGTAAGTAAGCGGGATCTAAACAACAATGAGCAGTTCTTC. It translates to CSAMIGTAVSKRDLNNNEQFF.

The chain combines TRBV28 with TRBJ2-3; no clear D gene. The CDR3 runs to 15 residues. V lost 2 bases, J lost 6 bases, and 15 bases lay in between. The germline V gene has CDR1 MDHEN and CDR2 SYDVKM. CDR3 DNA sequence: TGTGCCAGCAGTTTAGTTGCGGTCCTCGGCGATACGCAGTATTTT. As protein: CASSLVAVLGDTQYF.

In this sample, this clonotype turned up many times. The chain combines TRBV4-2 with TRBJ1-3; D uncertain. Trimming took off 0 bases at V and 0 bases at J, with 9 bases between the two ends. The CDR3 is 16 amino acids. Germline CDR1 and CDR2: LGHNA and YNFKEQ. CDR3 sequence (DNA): TGTGCCAGCAGCCAAGATAGGCAGAACTCTGGAAACACCATATATTTT. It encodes CASSQDRQNSGNTIYF.

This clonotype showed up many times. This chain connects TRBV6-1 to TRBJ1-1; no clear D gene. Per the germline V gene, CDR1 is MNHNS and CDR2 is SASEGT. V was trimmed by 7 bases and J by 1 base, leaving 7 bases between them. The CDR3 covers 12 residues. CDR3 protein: CASKRWNTEAFF. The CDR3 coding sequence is TGTGCCAGCAAACGGTGGAACACTGAAGCTTTCTTT.

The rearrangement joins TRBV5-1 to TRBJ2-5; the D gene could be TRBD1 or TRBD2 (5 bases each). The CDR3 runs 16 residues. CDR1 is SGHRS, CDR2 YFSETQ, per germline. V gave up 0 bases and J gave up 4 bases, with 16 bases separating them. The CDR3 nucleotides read TGCGCCAGCAGCTTGGCCCCGGCAGGGACGACAGAGACCCAGTACTTC. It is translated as CASSLAPAGTTETQYF.

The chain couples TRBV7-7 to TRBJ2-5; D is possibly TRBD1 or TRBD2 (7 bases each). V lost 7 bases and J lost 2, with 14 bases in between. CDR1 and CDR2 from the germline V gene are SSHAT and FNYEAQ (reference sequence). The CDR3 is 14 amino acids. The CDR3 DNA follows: TGTGCCAGCACCCCAGCGGGACAGCAAGAGACCCAGTACTTC. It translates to CASTPAGQQETQYF.

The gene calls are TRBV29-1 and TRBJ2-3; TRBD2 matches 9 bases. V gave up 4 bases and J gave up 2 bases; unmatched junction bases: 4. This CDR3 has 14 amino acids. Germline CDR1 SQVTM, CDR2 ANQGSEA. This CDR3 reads CSVGSSGVTDTQYF. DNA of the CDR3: TGCAGCGTTGGGTCTAGCGGGGTCACAGATACGCAGTATTTT.

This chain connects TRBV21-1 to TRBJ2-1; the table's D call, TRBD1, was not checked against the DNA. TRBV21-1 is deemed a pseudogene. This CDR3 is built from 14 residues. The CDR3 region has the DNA TGTGCCAGCAGCAAAGCGGGGACAGGGAATGAGCAGTTCTTC. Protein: CASSKAGTGNEQFF.

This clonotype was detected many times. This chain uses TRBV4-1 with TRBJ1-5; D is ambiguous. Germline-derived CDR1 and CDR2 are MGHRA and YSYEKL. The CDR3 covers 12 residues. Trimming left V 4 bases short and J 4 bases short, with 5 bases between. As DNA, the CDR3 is TGCGCCAGCAGCCGCACGAATCAGCCCCAGCATTTT. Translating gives CASSRTNQPQHF.

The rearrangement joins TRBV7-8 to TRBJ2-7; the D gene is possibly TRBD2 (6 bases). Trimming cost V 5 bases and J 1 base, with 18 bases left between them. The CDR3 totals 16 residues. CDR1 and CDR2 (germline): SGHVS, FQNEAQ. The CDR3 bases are TGTGCCAGCAGCACGCTTCGGGGGAAAAGGTCCTACGAGCAGTACTTC. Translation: CASSTLRGKRSYEQYF.

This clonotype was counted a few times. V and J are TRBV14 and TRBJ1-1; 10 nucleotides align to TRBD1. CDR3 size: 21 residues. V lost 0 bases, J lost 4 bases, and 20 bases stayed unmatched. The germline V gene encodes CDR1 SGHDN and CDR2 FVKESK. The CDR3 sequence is CASSQEDWTGGMPFISTEAFF. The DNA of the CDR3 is TGTGCCAGCAGCCAAGAAGACTGGACAGGGGGTATGCCCTTTATTAGCACTGAAGCTTTCTTT. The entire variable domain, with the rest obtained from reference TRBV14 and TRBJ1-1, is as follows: EAGVTQFPSHSVIEKGQTVTLRCDPISGHDNLYWYRRVMGKEIKFLLHFVKESKQDESGMPNNRFLAERTGGTYSTLKVQPAELEDSGVYFCASSQEDWTGGMPFISTEAFFGQGTRLTVV.

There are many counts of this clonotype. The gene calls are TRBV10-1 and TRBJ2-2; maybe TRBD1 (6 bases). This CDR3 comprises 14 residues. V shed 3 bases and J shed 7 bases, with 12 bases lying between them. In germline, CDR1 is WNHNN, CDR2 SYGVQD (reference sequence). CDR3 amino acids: CASSDPNRVGELFF. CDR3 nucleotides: TGCGCCAGCAGTGACCCGAACAGGGTCGGGGAGCTGTTTTTT.

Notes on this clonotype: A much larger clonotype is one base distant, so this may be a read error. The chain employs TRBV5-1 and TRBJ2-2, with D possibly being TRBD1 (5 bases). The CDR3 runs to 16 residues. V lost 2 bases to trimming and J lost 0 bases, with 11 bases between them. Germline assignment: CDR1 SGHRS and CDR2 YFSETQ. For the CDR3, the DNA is TGCGCCAGCAGCTTCTCGACAGTTTCGAACACCGGGGAGCTGTTTTTT. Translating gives CASSFSTVSNTGELFF.

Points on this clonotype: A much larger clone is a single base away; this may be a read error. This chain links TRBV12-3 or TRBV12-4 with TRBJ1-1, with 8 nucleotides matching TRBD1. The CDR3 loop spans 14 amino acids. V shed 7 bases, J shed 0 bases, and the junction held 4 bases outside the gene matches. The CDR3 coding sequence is TGTGCCAGCACCCCGGACAGGGTGAACACTGAAGCTTTCTTT. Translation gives CASTPDRVNTEAFF.

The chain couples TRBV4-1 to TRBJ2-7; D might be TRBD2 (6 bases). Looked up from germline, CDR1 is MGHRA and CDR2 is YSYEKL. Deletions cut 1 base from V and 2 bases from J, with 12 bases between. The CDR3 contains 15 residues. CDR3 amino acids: CASSQVVRGAYEQYF. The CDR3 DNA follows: TGCGCCAGCAGCCAAGTTGTGCGGGGAGCCTACGAGCAGTACTTC.

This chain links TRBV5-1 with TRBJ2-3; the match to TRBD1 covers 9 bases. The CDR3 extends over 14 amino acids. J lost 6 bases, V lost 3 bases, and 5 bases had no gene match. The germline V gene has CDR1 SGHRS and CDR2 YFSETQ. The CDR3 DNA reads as TGCGCCAGCAGCTCGGACAGGGGAGATGATACGCAGTATTTT. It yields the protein CASSSDRGDDTQYF.

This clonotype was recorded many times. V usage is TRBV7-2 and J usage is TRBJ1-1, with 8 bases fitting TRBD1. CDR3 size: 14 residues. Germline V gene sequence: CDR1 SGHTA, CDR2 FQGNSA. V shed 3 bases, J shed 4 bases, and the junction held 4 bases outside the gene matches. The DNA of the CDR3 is TGTGCCAGCAGCTTCATACAGGGGGGCACTGAAGCTTTCTTT. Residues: CASSFIQGGTEAFF.

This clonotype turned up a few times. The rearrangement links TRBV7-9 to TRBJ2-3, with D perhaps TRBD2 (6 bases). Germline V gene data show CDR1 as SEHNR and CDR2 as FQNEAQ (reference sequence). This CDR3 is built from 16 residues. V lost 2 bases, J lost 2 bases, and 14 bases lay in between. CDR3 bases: TGTGCCAGCAGCTTATTGGCCCTAGCGAACACAGATACGCAGTATTTT. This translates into CASSLLALANTDTQYF. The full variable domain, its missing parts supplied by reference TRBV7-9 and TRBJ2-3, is DTGVSQNPRHKITKRGQNVTFRCDPISEHNRLYWYRQTLGQGPEFLTYFQNEAQLEKSRLLSDRFSAERPKGSFSTLEIQRTEQGDSAMYLCASSLLALANTDTQYFGPGTRLTVL.